This entry is about one T cell receptor beta chain. The authors' processing: Counts of nucleated cells, estimated from reference gene primer amplification, were obtained. Clones were read by immunoSEQ multiplex PCR, and TCRdb kept only the in-frame ones, dropping some. The DNA was the basis for D and trimming; V, J and clone size are from that table. This table holds about 220,000 clones, around 85% found once. The record originates from a study of blood T cell repertoires in COVID-19. Study overall: Samples came from the United States, Italy and Spain, spanning acute and convalescent COVID-19. Nucleic acid was either cDNA or gDNA, and it came from T cells, B-cell-depleted T cells, or PBMCs.

V lost 4 bases and J lost 2; bases outside the gene matches: 11. Looked up from germline, CDR1 is MDHEN and CDR2 is SYDVKM. The CDR3 length is 16 residues. The sequencing sample was made of peripheral blood. The rearrangement joins TRBV28 to TRBJ2-7; 7 nucleotides agree with TRBD1. The receptor was isolated from a human donor in a cohort sampled during active COVID-19. The CDR3 nucleotides are TGTGCCAGCAGTTACCCGGACAGGCCCAAACCCTACGAGCAGTACTTC. It translates to CASSYPDRPKPYEQYF.